This T cell receptor (beta chain) was recorded in a study of Graves' ophthalmopathy and Graves' hyperthyroidism. Turning to the study itself: Peripheral blood collection took place at initial diagnosis, before any treatment.

RNA served as the template for amplifying TCR beta CDR3 regions. An initial RT-PCR round employing HTBI primers preceded a second-round multiplex PCR. TCRdb re-called the multiplex PCR reads with MiXCR, one entry per CDR3 protein. In the table there are more than 550,000 distinct CDR3 sequences, 35% to 50% of which are singletons. Ophthalmopathy was moderately-to-severely active, CAS at least 3, NOSPECS at least 4, lasting under 3 months. It was on clinical symptoms, serum thyroxine, TRAb, thyroid ultrasound and orbital computed tomography that diagnosis relied. The PBMCs had their origin in 7.5 to 10 ml of fresh peripheral blood. This clonotype was seen a few times. The sample taken for sequencing was peripheral blood. The sequence derives from an adult man with Graves' ophthalmopathy.

CDR3 sequence (DNA): TGTGCCAGCAGCCCCTCTCGTATTTGGACGATCTATGGCTACACCTTC. This codes for CASSPSRIWTIYGYTF. The chain combines TRBV12-3 or TRBV12-4 with TRBJ1-2; D is ambiguous. Between the trimmed V and J ends, which lost 6 bases and 4 bases, there was a span of 21 bases. CDR3 size: 16 residues.